These 23 T cell receptor beta chains were all obtained from the same sample, sequenced in a study of T cells in women clearing cervical HPV infection (dated by TCRdb to between 2018 and 2020). Libraries were made using the immunoSEQ multiplex PCR assay. TCRdb mirrors the immuneACCESS table, restricted to in-frame sequences. Some clones are absent from its copies; in checked studies, under half trace to an unresolved V gene, and the reason for the others is unknown. This sample's table contains some 40,000 clones. Around 1.3% of the sample rests with the top ten. Sequenced: blood buffy coat. These TCRs come from a woman aged 18-70 years with a cervical HPV16 infection that either progressed to CIN3+ or cleared (not recorded which).

With regard to this clone: The missing CDR3 end, 3 residues past where the read stops, is filled in from the germline J gene. This sequence joins TRBV2 and TRBJ2-3; TRBD1 agrees at 10 bases. The CDR3 is 14 amino acids. CDR1 is SNHLY, CDR2 FYNNEI, per germline. CDR3 DNA, as far as it was read: TGTGCCAGCATCGTGGACAGGGGGGATCAGCCG. The encoded protein is CASIVDRGDQP. The full-length CDR3 reads as CASIVDRGDQPQYF.

A word on this clone: The read gets to within 3 residues of the CDR3 end, and the germline J gene fills in the rest. J is TRBJ1-4 and V is TRBV28; TRBD1 aligns across 7 bases. V lost 2 bases to trimming and J lost 7 bases; unmatched junction nucleotides: 4. The germline V gene has CDR1 MDHEN and CDR2 SYDVKM. The CDR3 spans 14 residues. CDR3 protein: CASSLQGEGEKLFF. The sequenced part of the CDR3 DNA is TGTGCCAGCAGTTTACAGGGGGAGGGTGAAAAA.

Notes on this clone: The read comes to an end 3 residues before the CDR3 does, leaving the germline J gene to fill in the end. J is TRBJ2-3 and V is TRBV7-2, with D possibly being TRBD2 (5 bases). CDR1 is SGHTA, CDR2 FQGNSA, per germline. The CDR3 is made up of 15 amino acids. The CDR3 spells CASSLGAGSNQPQYF. The sequenced part of the CDR3 DNA is TGTGCCAGCAGCCTCGGTGCGGGTAGTAATCAGCCG.

A word on this clone: The read comes to an end 3 residues before the CDR3 does, leaving the germline J gene to fill in the end. The J gene is TRBJ2-7, the V gene TRBV29-1; D is unclear. This CDR3 is built from 12 residues. Germline CDR1 and CDR2: SQVTM and ANQGSEA. V lost 6 bases to trimming and J lost 2 bases, with 11 bases between them. Incomplete CDR3 DNA: TGCAGCGTGGCCAGGTTTCCCTACGAG. This sequence encodes CSVARFPYE. The whole CDR3 sequence is CSVARFPYEQYF.

For this clone: The read terminates 3 residues ahead of where the CDR3 ends, so the germline J gene completes it. The V and J genes are TRBV19 and TRBJ2-4, with D perhaps TRBD1 or TRBD2 (5 bases each). CDR1 LNHDA and CDR2 SQIVND come from the germline V gene (reference sequence). The length of the CDR3 is 12 residues. This chain's CDR3 is CASSGQGDGQYF. Partial CDR3 DNA: TGTGCCAGTAGCGGGCAGGGAGATGGT.

On this clone itself: With the read ending 3 residues before the CDR3 end, the germline J gene is used to fill in that end. The genes are TRBV11-2 and TRBJ2-5; D possibly uses TRBD1 or TRBD2 (5 bases each). The CDR3 covers 14 residues. Germline lookup yields CDR1 SGHAT and CDR2 FQNNGV. The germline V and J ends were trimmed by 5 bases and 5 bases, with 15 bases remaining between them. Incomplete CDR3 DNA: TGTGCCAGCAGCCCGACACAGGAGGAGGAGACC. Amino acid sequence: CASSPTQEEET. The full CDR3 is CASSPTQEEETQYF.

About this clone: The CDR3 extends 3 residues past the end of the read, so its final part is completed from the germline J gene. This sequence joins TRBV4-2 and TRBJ2-3; D is perhaps TRBD2 (7 bases). The germline V gene has CDR1 LGHNA and CDR2 YNFKEQ. The length of the CDR3 is 16 residues. Trimming took off 0 bases at V and 3 bases at J, with 13 bases between the two ends. CDR3 protein: CASSQEGGGRTDTQYF. Partial CDR3 DNA: TGTGCCAGCAGCCAAGAAGGGGGGGGGCGGACAGATACG.

To note about this clone: Read data end 3 residues before the CDR3 end; the end is taken from the germline J gene. The chain combines TRBV5-1 with TRBJ2-2; 7 positions agree with TRBD1. V shed 4 bases, J shed 2 bases, and the junction held 11 bases outside the gene matches. Looked up from germline, CDR1 is SGHRS and CDR2 is YFSETQ. The CDR3 is 17 residues long. The CDR3 bases that were read are TGCGCCAGCAGCCTGAACAGGGGAAGTAGCAACACCGGGGAG. Translated, it gives CASSLNRGSSNTGE. The complete CDR3 sequence is CASSLNRGSSNTGELFF.

A remark on this clone: With the read ending 3 residues before the CDR3 end, the germline J gene is used to fill in that end. This chain links TRBV12-3 or TRBV12-4 with TRBJ2-1, with 9 bases identical to TRBD1. V gave up 1 base and J gave up 0 bases; unmatched junction bases: 19. The CDR3 is made up of 22 amino acids. Incomplete CDR3 DNA: TGTGCCAGCAGTTTAGTCCCACCTGGGACAGGGTTCTACCCGCTCTCCTACAATGAG. It specifies CASSLVPPGTGFYPLSYNE. From start to end, the CDR3 is CASSLVPPGTGFYPLSYNEQFF.

In regard to this clone: The read is 3 residues too short to cover the CDR3 end, so that end is filled in from the germline J gene. The chain recombines TRBV5-1 with TRBJ2-1; D is perhaps TRBD2 (6 bases). V lost 4 bases and J lost 2, with 13 bases in between. CDR3 length: 15 amino acids. Germline loops: CDR1 SGHRS, CDR2 YFSETQ. CDR3 bases read: TGCGCCAGCAGCCCCGCTAGCGCCACCTACAATGAG. It encodes CASSPASATYNE. The complete CDR3 reads CASSPASATYNEQFF.

About this clone itself: The read falls 3 residues short of the CDR3 end, and the missing part is taken from the germline J gene. This chain uses TRBV20-1 with TRBJ2-1, with 10 bases that match TRBD2. The germline CDR1 and CDR2 sequences are DFQATT and SNEGSKA (reference sequence). This CDR3 contains 14 residues. V was clipped by 2 bases and J by 9 bases; unmatched bases: 7. Incomplete CDR3 DNA: TGCAGTGCTAGACACACTAGCGGGACCGTTGAG. Translated: CSARHTSGTVE. The whole CDR3 sequence reads CSARHTSGTVEQFF.

As for this clone: Read sequence stops 3 residues before the CDR3 end, and the germline J gene provides the missing end. V usage is TRBV7-6 and J usage is TRBJ2-7; possibly TRBD2 for D (5 bases). Trimming shortened V by 5 bases and J by 4 bases, and 18 bases separated the two germline ends. Germline V gene sequence: CDR1 SGHVS, CDR2 FNYEAQ. The length of the CDR3 is 15 residues. The part of the CDR3 DNA that was read is TGTGCCAGCAGCCCCGACATGGGCGGGCTATACGAG. Its protein is CASSPDMGGLYE. The whole CDR3 region reads CASSPDMGGLYEQYF.

Points on this clone: The read finishes 3 residues shy of the CDR3 end, and the germline J gene is used to complete it. V gene TRBV5-4 combines with J gene TRBJ1-6; no clear D. Germline-derived CDR1 and CDR2 are SGHNT and YYREEE (reference sequence). The CDR3 is 13 amino acids. Incomplete CDR3 DNA: TGTGCCAGCAGCCACGACACGGTTGAGACC. Translating gives CASSHDTVET. The full CDR3 is CASSHDTVETLHF. The complete variable domain, with remaining parts taken from reference TRBV5-4 and TRBJ1-6, reads ETGVTQSPTHLIKTRGQQVTLRCSSQSGHNTVSWYQQALGQGPQFIFQYYREEENGRGNFPPRFSGLQFPNYSSELNVNALELDDSALYLCASSHDTVETLHFGNGTRLTVT.

Of note for this clone: The CDR3 is cut off 3 residues early in the read; its end comes from the germline J gene. V and J are TRBV7-2 and TRBJ2-3; D is ambiguous. CDR3 length: 14 amino acids. The V gene's germline CDR1 is SGHTA and CDR2 FQGNSA. V lost 1 base to trimming and J lost 4 bases, with 9 bases between them. CDR3 DNA, as far as it was read: TGTGCCAGCAGCTTAGTAATCAGCGCAGATACG. Its protein is CASSLVISADT. In full, the CDR3 reads CASSLVISADTQYF. Using reference TRBV7-2 and TRBJ2-3 for the parts outside the CDR3, the full variable domain is GAGVSQSPSNKVTEKGKDVELRCDPISGHTALYWYRQSLGQGLEFLIYFQGNSAPDKSGLPSDRFSAERTGGSVSTLTIQRTQQEDSAVYLCASSLVISADTQYFGPGTRLTVL.

Concerning this clone: The read terminates 3 residues before the CDR3 end, so the remaining end is supplied by the germline J gene. The chain combines TRBV19 with TRBJ2-7, with TRBD2 matching over 7 bases. CDR3 length: 13 residues. V trimming: 3 bases; J trimming: 6 bases; junction bases outside the gene matches: 5. The germline gives CDR1 LNHDA, CDR2 SQIVND (reference sequence). This CDR3 reads CASSIPTSREQYF. The part of the CDR3 DNA that was read is TGTGCCAGTAGTATTCCGACTAGCCGCGAG.

On this clone: The sequence runs out 3 residues before the end of the CDR3; the remainder is reconstructed from the germline J gene. V and J are TRBV2 and TRBJ2-3; 9 bases line up with TRBD2. The CDR3 consists of 15 residues. The V segment lost 4 bases and the J segment 5 bases; nucleotides outside the gene matches: 7. CDR1 SNHLY and CDR2 FYNNEI come from the germline V gene. The CDR3 is CASSVAGGLVDTQYF. CDR3 DNA (partial): TGTGCCAGCAGTGTGGCGGGGGGGCTGGTAGATACG.

On this clone: Read data end 3 residues before the CDR3 end; the end is taken from the germline J gene. The rearrangement links TRBV10-2 to TRBJ2-3; 10 bases align to TRBD2. V lost 6 bases to trimming and J lost 4 bases; unmatched junction nucleotides: 4. The CDR3 length is 14 residues. Germline values: CDR1 WSHSY, CDR2 SAAADI. The CDR3 protein is CASRASGSSDTQYF. Partial CDR3 DNA: TGCGCCAGCAGAGCTAGCGGGAGCTCAGATACG.

The sequenced part of the CDR3 DNA is TGTGCCAGCAGTCGGCAGGGGGAGTACGAG. This gives the protein CASSRQGEYE. The entire CDR3 reads CASSRQGEYEQYF. The V gene is TRBV2, the J gene TRBJ2-7, with TRBD1 identical over 7 bases. Read coverage stops 3 residues before the CDR3 terminus; the germline J gene supplies the remainder. Germline CDR1 reads SNHLY; CDR2 reads FYNNEI. V lost 5 bases to trimming and J lost 4 bases; unmatched junction nucleotides: 5. This CDR3 comprises 13 residues. Supplemented by reference TRBV2 and TRBJ2-7, the full variable domain reads EPEVTQTPSHQVTQMGQEVILRCVPISNHLYFYWYRQILGQKVEFLVSFYNNEISEKSEIFDDQFSVERPDGSNFTLKIRSTKLEDSAMYFCASSRQGEYEQYFGPGTRLTVT.

Turning to this clone: From the germline J gene comes the end of the CDR3, since the read stops 3 residues before it. The rearrangement joins TRBV18 to TRBJ1-1; D might be TRBD1 (5 bases). The CDR3 extends over 14 amino acids. Trimming removed 7 bases at V and 1 base at J, with 13 bases between. From germline, CDR1 is KGHSH and CDR2 LQKENI. The CDR3 region is CASLGLGANTEAFF. The DNA read from the CDR3 is TGTGCCAGCTTGGGCCTAGGGGCGAACACTGAA.

Turning to this clone: A read error may produce the germline difference seen at one junction end. The CDR3 end falls 3 residues outside the read, so it is completed with the germline J gene. The V and J genes are TRBV6-2 or TRBV6-3 and TRBJ1-6; D is possibly TRBD1 (6 bases). Germline V lookup: CDR1 MNHEY, CDR2 SVGEGT. The CDR3 extends over 17 amino acids. The CDR3: CASSYSSGGSDNSPLHF. CDR3 DNA, as far as it was read: TGTGCCAGCAGTTACTCCTCGGGGGGCTCCGATAATTCACCC.

A word on this clone: The read terminates 3 residues ahead of where the CDR3 ends, so the germline J gene completes it. V is TRBV3-1 (or the pseudogene TRBV3-2) and J is TRBJ2-7; D possibly corresponds to TRBD1 (6 bases). Trimming removed 4 bases from V and 2 bases from J, with 18 bases in between. This CDR3 region has 16 residues. Germline-derived CDR1 and CDR2 are LGHDT and YNNKEL (reference sequence). The sequenced part of the CDR3 DNA is TGTGCCAGCAGCCCCTGGAAGGGGGTGGGAGCCTACGAG. Protein product: CASSPWKGVGAYE. From start to end, the CDR3 is CASSPWKGVGAYEQYF.

As concerns this clone: The CDR3 goes on 3 residues after the read ends, and that part is filled in from the germline J gene. The gene calls are TRBV18 and TRBJ1-1; the D is unclear. The length of the CDR3 is 15 residues. Trimming pared 1 base from V and 1 base from J, leaving 10 bases between. From germline, CDR1 is KGHSH and CDR2 LQKENI. Here the CDR3 reads CASSPLPRQNTEAFF. The CDR3 bases that were read are TGTGCCAGCTCACCACTGCCCAGGCAGAACACTGAA. The whole variable domain, remainder taken from reference TRBV18 and TRBJ1-1, is NAGVMQNPRHLVRRRGQEARLRCSPMKGHSHVYWYRQLPEEGLKFMVYLQKENIIDESGMPKERFSAEFPKEGPSILRIQQVVRGDSAAYFCASSPLPRQNTEAFFGQGTRLTVV.

Concerning this clone: The CDR3 end falls 3 residues outside the read, so it is completed with the germline J gene. The chain recombines TRBV20-1 with TRBJ1-1; D is unresolved. V was clipped by 6 bases and J by 4 bases, with 18 bases between them. Germline loops: CDR1 DFQATT, CDR2 SNEGSKA (reference sequence). CDR3 length: 14 residues. CDR3 region: CSAPRQETFTEAFF. The DNA read from the CDR3 is TGCAGTGCCCCCCGGCAGGAGACATTCACTGAA.